This T cell receptor beta chain emerged from a study of beta chain features in type 1 diabetes. Study context: All of the samples together had over 90 million sorted cells examined.

Concerning this clone itself: Its antigen remains unidentified.

Germline loops: CDR1 SGHRS, CDR2 YFSETQ. The length of the CDR3 is 14 residues. The ends were cut back, 5 bases at V and 2 bases at J, with 13 bases in the middle. Of the isolated RNA, all was reverse transcribed, and so the sequenced material was expressed TCRB transcripts. Data came from immunoSEQ multiplex PCR; TCRdb stores just in-frame clones and leaves some out. This table has approximately 170,000 clones, roughly 9% appearing once. Study conclusions and caveats: Researchers caution that PCR might favor shorter templates, equally among patients and controls. Whether HLA type affects TCRB rearrangement stayed undetermined in the present work.

The sequenced sample consisted of central memory CD4+ T cells from blood. The chain combines TRBV5-1 with TRBJ1-1; TRBD1 is a possible D gene (5 bases). The receptor was derived from a young woman in good health. The CDR3 spells CASSLQRGNTEAFF. CDR3 in DNA: TGCGCCAGCAGTTTACAAAGGGGTAACACTGAAGCTTTCTTT. Full variable domain (missing parts from reference TRBV5-1 and TRBJ1-1): KAGVTQTPRYLIKTRGQQVTLSCSPISGHRSVSWYQQTPGQGLQFLFEYFSETQRNKGNFPGRFSGRQFSNSRSEMNVSTLELGDSALYLCASSLQRGNTEAFFGQGTRLTVV.